This T cell receptor beta chain came from a study of long-term antiretroviral therapy in people with HIV. Germline-derived CDR1 and CDR2 are LNHNV and YYDKDF (reference sequence). V lost 0 bases and J lost 2, with 11 bases in between. The CDR3 runs to 15 residues. The authors ran the immunoSEQ assay, v3.0, at survey level. Only in-frame clones appear in the TCRdb table, and some are missing; sequencing was by immunoSEQ multiplex PCR. Counted here are over 15,000 clones, 91% occurring once; the ten biggest clones make up 9.6%. The chain has TRBV15 and TRBJ2-7; D is undetermined. This receptor was identified in a man between 50 and 59 years old with HIV. Sequenced here: unsorted PBMCs, sampled 3 years after starting antiretroviral therapy. Here the CDR3 reads CATSRDGSIPYEQYF. The CDR3 nucleotides read TGTGCCACCAGCAGAGATGGCAGCATCCCCTACGAGCAGTACTTC.